Listed below are T cell receptor beta chains from one sample, sequenced in a study of shared T cell receptors in the human thymus. Sequenced by immunoSEQ multiplex PCR; TCRdb stores in-frame clones only, minus some. The table includes under 850,000 clones, 70% to 90% detected once. These data are also associated with another study on human thymus T cells.

Sequencing was done on a sample of thymocytes. These receptors were obtained from a boy less than two years old with a congenital heart defect. CDR3s include the opening cysteine and the closing phenylalanine or tryptophan. The D gene is left open where the match is weak. Clone sizes are given selectively: once, few, many, or a class where the clone is expanded.

TRBV30	TRBJ2-1	-	TRBD2	CAWSWTSGSSDEQFF	TGTGCCTGGAGTTGGACTAGCGGGAGCAGTGATGAGCAGTTCTTC
TRBV28	TRBJ1-1	few	-	CASSPPSVFSEGILNTEAFF	TGTGCCAGCAGCCCTCCATCGGTTTTCTCGGAGGGAATTTTGAACACTGAAGCTTTCTTT
TRBV7-3	TRBJ1-1	-	-	CASSSIRREKNTEAFF	TGTGCCAGCAGCTCCATACGCCGGGAGAAGAACACTGAAGCTTTCTTT
TRBV15	TRBJ2-1	once	-	CATSRVAAGAPFDEQFF	TGTGCCACCAGCAGAGTAGCGGCCGGGGCCCCGTTTGATGAGCAGTTCTTC
TRBV19	TRBJ2-7	-	TRBD2	CASSITSGGIYEQYF	TGTGCCAGTAGTATCACTAGCGGGGGGATCTACGAGCAGTACTTC
TRBV5-1	TRBJ2-7	-	-	CASSSRGNEQYF	TGCGCCAGCAGCTCCAGGGGCAACGAGCAGTACTTC
TRBV7-8	TRBJ2-1	-	-	CASSLAGTPSWTVYNEQFF	TGTGCCAGCAGCTTAGCGGGGACTCCCAGCTGGACTGTTTACAATGAGCAGTTCTTC
TRBV30	TRBJ2-1	-	-	CAWSTGCFRVRNNEQFF	TGTGCCTGGAGTACAGGGTGCTTTAGGGTCAGAAACAATGAGCAGTTCTTC
TRBV4-1	TRBJ2-7	-	TRBD2	CASSQDWGGYEQYF	TGCGCCAGCAGCCAAGACTGGGGGGGCTACGAGCAGTACTTC
TRBV25-1	TRBJ2-3	-	-	CASSGTGTPPGDTQYF	TGTGCCAGCAGTGGGACCGGGACACCCCCGGGAGATACGCAGTATTTT
TRBV29-1	TRBJ2-1	-	TRBD1	CSVVGQGPHEQFF	TGCAGCGTTGTGGGACAGGGCCCCCATGAGCAGTTCTTC
TRBV6-5	TRBJ2-7	-	TRBD2	CASKRLAGAYEQYF	TGTGCCAGCAAAAGACTAGCGGGAGCCTACGAGCAGTACTTC
TRBV25-1	TRBJ2-1	-	-	CASSEFYAAENEQFF	TGTGCCAGCAGTGAATTCTACGCAGCGGAGAATGAGCAGTTCTTC
TRBV21-1	TRBJ2-7	-	-	CASSGENSGRAHEQYF	TGTGCCAGCAGCGGCGAAAATAGCGGGAGGGCCCACGAGCAGTACTTC
TRBV7-8	TRBJ2-1	-	-	CASSLGRLEGQFF	TGTGCCAGCAGCTTAGGACGACTAGAGGGGCAGTTCTTC
TRBV28	TRBJ2-7	-	TRBD1	CASSFPPPGRGRAYEQYF	TGTGCCAGCAGTTTCCCTCCCCCGGGAAGGGGGCGAGCCTACGAGCAGTACTTC
TRBV11-1	TRBJ2-7	-	TRBD2	CASSFFQGTSDTYEQYF	TGTGCCAGCAGCTTCTTTCAAGGGACTAGCGACACCTACGAGCAGTACTTC
TRBV12-5	TRBJ1-4	few	-	CASGFGHHRTTNEKLFF	TGTGCTAGTGGTTTTGGGCACCACAGGACCACTAATGAAAAACTGTTTTTT
TRBV4-2	TRBJ2-1	-	TRBD2	CASSQERAGLASSEQFF	TGTGCCAGCAGCCAAGAACGTGCGGGACTAGCGTCGAGTGAGCAGTTCTTC
TRBV6-5	TRBJ2-7	-	TRBD2	CASSYRGAGVGDEQYF	TGTGCCAGCAGTTACCGGGGAGCGGGAGTCGGGGACGAGCAGTACTTC
TRBV27	TRBJ1-1	few	TRBD1	CASAPLRRQGLNTEAFF	TGTGCCAGCGCTCCTCTAAGGAGACAGGGGCTGAACACTGAAGCTTTCTTT
TRBV14	TRBJ2-7	-	TRBD1	CASSQKTGAALPYEQYF	TGTGCCAGCAGCCAAAAGACAGGGGCGGCCTTGCCCTACGAGCAGTACTTC
TRBV7-2	TRBJ2-5	-	-	CASSLSPCGLADDSAQYF	TGTGCCAGCAGCTTATCCCCGTGCGGGCTAGCAGACGATTCCGCCCAGTACTTC
TRBV25-1	TRBJ1-1	-	-	CASTPGYNTEAFF	TGTGCCAGCACGCCAGGCTATAACACTGAAGCTTTCTTT
TRBV7-9	TRBJ2-7	-	-	CASSFFDSSYEQYF	TGTGCCAGCAGCTTTTTTGATAGCTCCTACGAGCAGTACTTC
TRBV6-1	TRBJ2-7	-	-	CASTRMRNCEQYF	TGTGCCAGCACCAGAATGCGGAATTGCGAGCAGTACTTC
TRBV29-1	TRBJ2-7	-	TRBD1	CSVRQGRAYEQYF	TGCAGCGTTCGACAGGGCAGAGCCTACGAGCAGTACTTC
TRBV2	TRBJ2-7	-	-	CASSAGTYEQYF	TGTGCCAGCAGCGCGGGAACGTACGAGCAGTACTTC
TRBV19	TRBJ2-3	-	TRBD2	CASSNRTSGRRDTQYF	TGTGCCAGTAGTAATCGGACTAGCGGGAGGAGGGATACGCAGTATTTT
TRBV5-1	TRBJ2-5	-	-	CASSSRRGQETQYF	TGCGCCAGCAGCTCCCGCAGGGGCCAAGAGACCCAGTACTTC
TRBV6-5	TRBJ2-3	-	-	CASNLGGGSTDTQYF	TGTGCCAGCAATCTAGGAGGCGGGAGCACAGATACGCAGTATTTT
TRBV4-2	TRBJ2-7	-	-	CASSQDRAEPGQEYEQYF	TGTGCCAGCAGCCAAGATCGAGCGGAGCCCGGCCAGGAATACGAGCAGTACTTC
TRBV11-2	TRBJ1-5	once	-	CASSTVAGQPQHF	TGTGCCAGCAGCACGGTAGCCGGTCAGCCCCAGCATTTT
TRBV14	TRBJ1-1	-	-	CASSQSERMGYGTEAFF	TGTGCCAGCAGCCAATCTGAGCGGATGGGTTACGGCACTGAAGCTTTCTTT
TRBV5-4	TRBJ2-5	-	TRBD2	CASSLSGTRGGTQYF	TGTGCCAGCAGCTTGAGCGGGACACGGGGGGGGACCCAGTACTTC
TRBV6-5	TRBJ2-2	-	-	CASSLRGDGELFF	TGTGCCAGCAGCCTCAGGGGTGACGGGGAGCTGTTTTTT
TRBV13	TRBJ2-3	-	TRBD2	CASSWSGRASDTQYF	TGTGCCAGCAGCTGGAGCGGGAGGGCCTCAGATACGCAGTATTTT
TRBV5-1	TRBJ2-1	-	TRBD2	CASSFRWREVYEQFF	TGCGCCAGCAGCTTTCGGTGGCGGGAGGTCTATGAGCAGTTCTTC
TRBV6-4	TRBJ2-7	-	-	CASSGTSQDEQYF	TGTGCCAGCAGTGGAACTAGCCAGGACGAGCAGTACTTC
TRBV14	TRBJ2-1	-	TRBD2	CASSHLGGRAEYNEQFF	TGTGCCAGCAGCCACCTAGGAGGGAGGGCCGAATACAATGAGCAGTTCTTC
TRBV7-9	TRBJ1-2	-	TRBD1	CASSLGGGTGFGYGYTF	TGTGCCAGCAGCTTAGGTGGCGGGACAGGGTTTGGCTATGGCTACACCTTC
TRBV15	TRBJ1-1	once	TRBD1	CATSRVMDRDEAFF	TGTGCCACCAGCAGAGTGATGGACAGGGACGAAGCTTTCTTT
TRBV20-1	TRBJ2-7	-	-	CSATQGGEQYF	TGCAGTGCAACGCAGGGGGGCGAGCAGTACTTC
TRBV27	TRBJ1-5	-	-	CASSLWIGTASPQPQHF	TGTGCCAGCAGTTTATGGATCGGTACAGCTAGCCCTCAGCCCCAGCATTTT
TRBV11-2	TRBJ2-7	-	TRBD2	CASSPRTSGRYEQYF	TGTGCCAGCAGCCCCCGGACTAGCGGGAGATACGAGCAGTACTTC
TRBV7-2	TRBJ2-3	-	-	CASSNTEKPPDTQYF	TGTGCCAGCAGCAACACAGAAAAGCCCCCAGATACGCAGTATTTT
TRBV27	TRBJ2-7	-	-	CASPEEGREQYF	TGTGCCAGTCCCGAGGAGGGGCGCGAGCAGTACTTC
TRBV27	TRBJ2-1	-	TRBD2	CASSLGTRLYNEQFF	TGTGCCAGCAGTTTGGGGACTAGGCTCTACAATGAGCAGTTCTTC
TRBV30	TRBJ2-3	-	-	CAWSGGQTDTQYF	TGTGCCTGGAGTGGCGGACAGACAGATACGCAGTATTTT
TRBV10-1	TRBJ1-1	-	-	CASSESVSQYTEAFF	TGCGCCAGCAGTGAGTCGGTATCGCAGTACACTGAAGCTTTCTTT
TRBV15	TRBJ2-3	-	TRBD2	CATSHELRLAGDTDTQYF	TGTGCCACCAGCCATGAATTGAGACTAGCGGGCGACACAGATACGCAGTATTTT
TRBV18	TRBJ2-7	-	TRBD1	CASSPRRDRSGEQYF	TGTGCCAGCTCACCACGCCGGGACAGGTCCGGCGAGCAGTACTTC
TRBV5-6	TRBJ2-3	-	TRBD2	CASSETAGGPGDTQYF	TGTGCCAGCAGCGAGACAGCGGGAGGGCCTGGCGATACGCAGTATTTT
TRBV5-6	TRBJ2-2	-	-	CASSLGQGNTGELFF	TGTGCCAGCAGCTTGGGTCAGGGGAACACCGGGGAGCTGTTTTTT